Sequencing of this T cell receptor beta chain was carried out in a study of monozygotic twins with inflammatory bowel disease. Findings and caveats of the study: No one strong IBD-associated signal or clonotype was supported. Relative clonotype sharing with others was diminished in IBD patients versus healthy twins, particularly with disease activity.

This CDR3 comprises 16 residues. Germline values: CDR1 SGHDT, CDR2 YYEEEE. Details on this clonotype: Antigen specificity is unknown.

With eight separate reactions per sample, the authors made cDNA. PCR of TCRalpha and TCRbeta cDNA was nested, with two rounds of approximately 17 and 9 cycles. TCRdb reworked the 5' RACE reads into one entry per CDR3 protein, no DNA. Recorded here are about 380,000 distinct CDR3 sequences; the top ten clones represent just over 2.5%. The source of this sequence is a human donor with ulcerative colitis or Crohn's disease, or a healthy co-twin of an affected twin (not recorded which). Source material: blood. The rearrangement uses TRBV5-6 and TRBJ2-2. The CDR3 loop is CASSLGQARNTGELFF.